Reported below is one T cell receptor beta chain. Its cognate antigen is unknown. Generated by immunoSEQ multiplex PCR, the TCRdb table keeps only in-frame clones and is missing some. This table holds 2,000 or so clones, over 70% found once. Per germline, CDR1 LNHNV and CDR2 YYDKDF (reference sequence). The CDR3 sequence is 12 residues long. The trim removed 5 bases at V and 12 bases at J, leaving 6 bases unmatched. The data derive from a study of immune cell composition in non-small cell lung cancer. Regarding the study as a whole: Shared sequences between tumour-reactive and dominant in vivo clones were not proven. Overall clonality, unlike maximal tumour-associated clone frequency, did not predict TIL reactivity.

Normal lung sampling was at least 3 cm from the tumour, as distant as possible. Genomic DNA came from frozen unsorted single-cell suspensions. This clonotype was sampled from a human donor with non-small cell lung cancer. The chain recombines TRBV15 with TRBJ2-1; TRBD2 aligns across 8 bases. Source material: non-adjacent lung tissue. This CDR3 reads CATSGAGGRQFF. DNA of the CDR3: TGTGCCACCAGCGGCGCGGGAGGACGGCAGTTCTTC.